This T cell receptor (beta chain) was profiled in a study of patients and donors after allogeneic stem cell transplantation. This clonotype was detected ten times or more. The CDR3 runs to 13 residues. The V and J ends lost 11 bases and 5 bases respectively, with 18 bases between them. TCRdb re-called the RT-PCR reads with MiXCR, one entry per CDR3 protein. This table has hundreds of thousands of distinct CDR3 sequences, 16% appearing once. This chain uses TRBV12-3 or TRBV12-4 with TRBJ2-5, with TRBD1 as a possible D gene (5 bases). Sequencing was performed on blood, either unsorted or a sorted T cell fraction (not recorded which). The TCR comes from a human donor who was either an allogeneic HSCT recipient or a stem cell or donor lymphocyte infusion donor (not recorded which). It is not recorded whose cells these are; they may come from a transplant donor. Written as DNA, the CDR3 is TGTGCCGCCGGTCGGCAGGACAAGGAGACCCAGTACTTC. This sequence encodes CAAGRQDKETQYF.